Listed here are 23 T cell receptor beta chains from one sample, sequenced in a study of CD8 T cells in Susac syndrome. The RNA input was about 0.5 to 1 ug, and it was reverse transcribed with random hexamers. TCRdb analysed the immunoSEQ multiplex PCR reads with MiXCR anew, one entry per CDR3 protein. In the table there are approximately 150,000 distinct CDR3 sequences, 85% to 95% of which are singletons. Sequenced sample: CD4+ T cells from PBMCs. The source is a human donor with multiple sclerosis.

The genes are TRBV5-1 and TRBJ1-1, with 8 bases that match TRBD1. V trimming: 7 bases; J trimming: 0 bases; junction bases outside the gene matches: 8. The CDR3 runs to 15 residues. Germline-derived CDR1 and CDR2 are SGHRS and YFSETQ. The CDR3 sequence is CASGWTGRLNTEAFF. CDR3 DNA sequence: TGCGCCAGCGGTTGGACAGGGCGACTGAACACTGAAGCTTTCTTT.

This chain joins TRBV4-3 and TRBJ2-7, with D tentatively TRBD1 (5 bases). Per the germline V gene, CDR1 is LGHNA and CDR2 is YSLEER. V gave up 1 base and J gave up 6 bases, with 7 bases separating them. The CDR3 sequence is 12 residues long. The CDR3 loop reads CASSQVRGEQYF. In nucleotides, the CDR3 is TGCGCCAGCAGCCAAGTAAGGGGCGAGCAGTACTTC.

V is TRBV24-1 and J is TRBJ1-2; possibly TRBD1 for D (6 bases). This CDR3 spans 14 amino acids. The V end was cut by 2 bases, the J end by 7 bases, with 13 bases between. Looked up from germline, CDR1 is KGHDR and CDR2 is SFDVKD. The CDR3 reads CATSDSLRTVGYTF. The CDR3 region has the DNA TGTGCCACCAGTGATTCACTCAGGACAGTTGGCTACACCTTC.

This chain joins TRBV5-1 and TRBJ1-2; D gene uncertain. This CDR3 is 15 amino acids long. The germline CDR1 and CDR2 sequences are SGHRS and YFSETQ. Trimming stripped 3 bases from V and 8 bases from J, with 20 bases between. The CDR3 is CASSSRSAGIGGYTF. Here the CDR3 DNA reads TGCGCCAGCAGCTCGCGATCCGCCGGAATAGGGGGCTACACCTTC. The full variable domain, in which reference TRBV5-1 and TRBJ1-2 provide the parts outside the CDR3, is KAGVTQTPRYLIKTRGQQVTLSCSPISGHRSVSWYQQTPGQGLQFLFEYFSETQRNKGNFPGRFSGRQFSNSRSEMNVSTLELGDSALYLCASSSRSAGIGGYTFGSGTRLTVV.

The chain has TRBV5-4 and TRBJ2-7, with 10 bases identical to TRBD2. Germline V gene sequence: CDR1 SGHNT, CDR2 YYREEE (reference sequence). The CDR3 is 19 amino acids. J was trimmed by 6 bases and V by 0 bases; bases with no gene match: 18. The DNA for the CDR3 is TGTGCCAGCAGCTTGGGTGGGGGACTAGCGTTCGGAGGTCCGTTCGAGCAGTACTTC. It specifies CASSLGGGLAFGGPFEQYF. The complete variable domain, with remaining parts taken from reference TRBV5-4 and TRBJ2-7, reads ETGVTQSPTHLIKTRGQQVTLRCSSQSGHNTVSWYQQALGQGPQFIFQYYREEENGRGNFPPRFSGLQFPNYSSELNVNALELDDSALYLCASSLGGGLAFGGPFEQYFGPGTRLTVT.

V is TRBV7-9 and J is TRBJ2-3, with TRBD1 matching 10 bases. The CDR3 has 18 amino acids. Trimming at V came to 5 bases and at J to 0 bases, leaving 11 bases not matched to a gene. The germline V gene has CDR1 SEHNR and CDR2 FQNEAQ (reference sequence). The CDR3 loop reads CASSAPGQGPPSTDTQYF. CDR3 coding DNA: TGTGCCAGCAGCGCCCCGGGACAGGGGCCTCCTAGCACAGATACGCAGTATTTT.

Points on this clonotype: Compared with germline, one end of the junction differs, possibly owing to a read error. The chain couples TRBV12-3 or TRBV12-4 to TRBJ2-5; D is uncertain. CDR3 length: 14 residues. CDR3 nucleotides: TGTGCCAGCAGCCAAACCGGTCTCCAAGAGGCCCAGTACTTC. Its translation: CASSQTGLQEAQYF.

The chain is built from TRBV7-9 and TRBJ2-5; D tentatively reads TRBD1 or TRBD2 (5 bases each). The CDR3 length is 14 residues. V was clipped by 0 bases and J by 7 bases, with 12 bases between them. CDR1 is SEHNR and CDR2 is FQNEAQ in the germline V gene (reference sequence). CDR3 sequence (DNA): TGTGCCAGCAGCTTAGCGGGGGACCCTGGGACCCAGTACTTC. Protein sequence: CASSLAGDPGTQYF.

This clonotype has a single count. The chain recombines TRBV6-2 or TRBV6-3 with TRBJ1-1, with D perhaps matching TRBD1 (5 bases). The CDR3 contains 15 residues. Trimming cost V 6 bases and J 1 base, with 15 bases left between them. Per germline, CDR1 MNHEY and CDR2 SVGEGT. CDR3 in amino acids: CASSPRRGSNTEAFF. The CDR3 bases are TGTGCCAGCAGCCCCAGGCGGGGCTCGAACACTGAAGCTTTCTTT.

CDR3: CASSLVPGNVAGYTF. CDR3 DNA sequence: TGTGCCAGCAGCTTAGTTCCAGGGAATGTAGCTGGCTACACCTTC. The chain is built from TRBV7-3 and TRBJ1-2; D perhaps matches TRBD1 (5 bases). The germline V gene encodes CDR1 SGHTA and CDR2 FQGTGA. This CDR3 is built from 15 residues. With 2 bases removed from V and 7 bases from J, the gap between germline ends came to 17 bases.

This CDR3 is CASSPDRDRAYEQYF. CDR3 bases: TGTGCCAGCAGCCCGGACCGGGACAGGGCTTACGAGCAGTACTTC. The genes are TRBV28 and TRBJ2-7; TRBD1 aligns across 9 bases. The CDR3 consists of 15 residues. Losses at the gene ends were 6 bases for V and 4 bases for J; bases not matched to a gene: 10. Germline V gene lookup returns CDR1 MDHEN and CDR2 SYDVKM. The full variable domain, its missing parts supplied by reference TRBV28 and TRBJ2-7, is DVKVTQSSRYLVKRTGEKVFLECVQDMDHENMFWYRQDPGLGLRLIYFSYDVKMKEKGDIPEGYSVSREKKERFSLILESASTNQTSMYLCASSPDRDRAYEQYFGPGTRLTVT.

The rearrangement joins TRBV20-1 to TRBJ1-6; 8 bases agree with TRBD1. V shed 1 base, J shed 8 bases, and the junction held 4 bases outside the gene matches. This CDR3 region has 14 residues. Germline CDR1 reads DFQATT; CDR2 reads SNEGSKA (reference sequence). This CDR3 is CSARGTGWDSPLHF. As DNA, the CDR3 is TGCAGTGCTAGAGGGACAGGGTGGGATTCACCCCTCCACTTT.

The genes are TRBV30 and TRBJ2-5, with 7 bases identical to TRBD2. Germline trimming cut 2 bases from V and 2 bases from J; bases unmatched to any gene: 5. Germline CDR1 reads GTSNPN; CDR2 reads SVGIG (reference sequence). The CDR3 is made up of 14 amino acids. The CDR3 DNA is TGTGCCTGGAGTCACGGGGGGAAACAAGAGACCCAGTACTTC. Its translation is CAWSHGGKQETQYF.

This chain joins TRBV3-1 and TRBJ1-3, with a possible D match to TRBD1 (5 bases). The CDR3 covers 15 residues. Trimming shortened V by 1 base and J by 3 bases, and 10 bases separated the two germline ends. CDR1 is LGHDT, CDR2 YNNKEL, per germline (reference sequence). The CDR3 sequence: CASSQGQGFGNTIYF. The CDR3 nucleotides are TGTGCCAGCAGCCAAGGTCAGGGCTTTGGAAACACCATATATTTT.

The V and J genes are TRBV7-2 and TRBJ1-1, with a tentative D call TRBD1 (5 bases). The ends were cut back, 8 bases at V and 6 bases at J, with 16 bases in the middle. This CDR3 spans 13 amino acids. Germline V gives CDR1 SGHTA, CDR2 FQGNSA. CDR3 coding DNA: TGTGCCAGCCGCTCGGCAGGGAAGGCTGAAGCTTTCTTT. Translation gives CASRSAGKAEAFF. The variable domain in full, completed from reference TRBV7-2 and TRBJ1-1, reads GAGVSQSPSNKVTEKGKDVELRCDPISGHTALYWYRQSLGQGLEFLIYFQGNSAPDKSGLPSDRFSAERTGGSVSTLTIQRTQQEDSAVYLCASRSAGKAEAFFGQGTRLTVV.

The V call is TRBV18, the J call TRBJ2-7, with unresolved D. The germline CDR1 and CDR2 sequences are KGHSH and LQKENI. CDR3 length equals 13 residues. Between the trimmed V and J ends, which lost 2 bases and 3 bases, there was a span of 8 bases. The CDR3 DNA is TGTGCCAGCTCACCAGCTCAGATCTACGAGCAGTACTTC. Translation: CASSPAQIYEQYF.

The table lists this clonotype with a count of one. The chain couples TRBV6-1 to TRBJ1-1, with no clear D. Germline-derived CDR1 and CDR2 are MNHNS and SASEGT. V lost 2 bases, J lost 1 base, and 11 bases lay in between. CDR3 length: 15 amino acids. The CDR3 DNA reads TGTGCCAGCAGTGAAATCTCGGGTCGGAACACTGAAGCTTTCTTT. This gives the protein CASSEISGRNTEAFF.

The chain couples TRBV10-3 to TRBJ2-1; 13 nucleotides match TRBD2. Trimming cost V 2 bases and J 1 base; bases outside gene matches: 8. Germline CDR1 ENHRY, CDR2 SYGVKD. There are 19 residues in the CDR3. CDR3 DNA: TGTGCCATCAGTGAGGCAGGACTAGCGGGAGTTAAATCCTACAATGAGCAGTTCTTC. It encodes CAISEAGLAGVKSYNEQFF.

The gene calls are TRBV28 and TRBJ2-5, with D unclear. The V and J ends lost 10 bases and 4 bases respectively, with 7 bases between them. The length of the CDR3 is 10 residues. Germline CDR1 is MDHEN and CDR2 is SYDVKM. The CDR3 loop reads CATRLETQYF. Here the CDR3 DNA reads TGTGCCACGCGCCTAGAGACCCAGTACTTC. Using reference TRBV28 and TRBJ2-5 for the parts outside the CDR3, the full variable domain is DVKVTQSSRYLVKRTGEKVFLECVQDMDHENMFWYRQDPGLGLRLIYFSYDVKMKEKGDIPEGYSVSREKKERFSLILESASTNQTSMYLCATRLETQYFGPGTRLLVL.

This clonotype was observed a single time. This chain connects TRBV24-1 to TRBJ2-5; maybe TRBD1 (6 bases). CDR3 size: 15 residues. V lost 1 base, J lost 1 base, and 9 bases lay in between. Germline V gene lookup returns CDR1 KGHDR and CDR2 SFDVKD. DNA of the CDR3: TGTGCCACCAGTGATTTTACAGGGTCCCAAGAGACCCAGTACTTC. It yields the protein CATSDFTGSQETQYF.

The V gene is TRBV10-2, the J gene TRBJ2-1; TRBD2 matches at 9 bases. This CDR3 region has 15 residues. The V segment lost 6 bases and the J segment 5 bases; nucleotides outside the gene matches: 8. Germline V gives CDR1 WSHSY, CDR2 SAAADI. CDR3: CASRTGLAKHNEQFF. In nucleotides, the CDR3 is TGCGCCAGCAGGACCGGACTAGCGAAGCACAATGAGCAGTTCTTC.

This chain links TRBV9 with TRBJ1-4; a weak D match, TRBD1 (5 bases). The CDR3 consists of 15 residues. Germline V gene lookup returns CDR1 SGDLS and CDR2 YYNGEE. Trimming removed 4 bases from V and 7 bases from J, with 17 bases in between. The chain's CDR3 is CASSPMDGGVEKLFF. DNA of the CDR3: TGTGCCAGCAGCCCCATGGACGGAGGGGTTGAAAAACTGTTTTTT.

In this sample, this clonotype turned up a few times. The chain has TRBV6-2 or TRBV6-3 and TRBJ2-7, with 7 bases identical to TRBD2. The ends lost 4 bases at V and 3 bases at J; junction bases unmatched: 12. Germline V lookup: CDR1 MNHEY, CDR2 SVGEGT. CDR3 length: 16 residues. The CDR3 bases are TGTGCCAGCAGTTCGGTTCTGGGCCGCGGGAGCTACGAGCAGTACTTC. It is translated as CASSSVLGRGSYEQYF.